These 18 T cell receptor beta chains share one sample of origin, sequenced in a study of human T cells and chemical hapten exposure. Using its own MiXCR run on the RACE reads, TCRdb lists one record per CDR3 protein. The top ten hold 3.5% to 4.5% of the sample, which has tens of thousands of distinct CDR3 sequences, about 10% seen once. Time point in this sample: pre-sensitization, week 0. Treatment here: therapeutic diphenylcyclopropenone sensitization with weekly scalp DPC. Material: whole blood, obtained in connection with sensitization to the hapten diphenylcyclopropenone (DPC). The source of these receptors is a woman between 40 and 55 years old with alopecia areata. Some clones in this sample may be carry-over from other donors' samples.

V gene TRBV10-3 combines with J gene TRBJ2-1, with 11 positions matching TRBD1. V shed 4 bases, J shed 5 bases, and the junction held 1 base outside the gene matches. This CDR3 spans 14 amino acids. CDR1 and CDR2 from the germline V gene are ENHRY and SYGVKD. CDR3: CAISAGQGDNEQFF. CDR3 bases: TGTGCCATCAGTGCGGGACAGGGGGACAATGAGCAGTTCTTC.

CDR3 DNA: TGTGCCAGCAGCTTCCGGGTAGCCGACAGCTTCTCTGGGGCCAACGTCCTGACTTTC. Encoded protein: CASSFRVADSFSGANVLTF. The chain couples TRBV5-5 to TRBJ2-6; D might be TRBD1 (5 bases). Trimming removed 2 bases at V and 0 bases at J, with 18 bases between. Germline-derived CDR1 and CDR2 are SGHKS and YYEKEE (reference sequence). This CDR3 contains 19 residues.

The V call is TRBV5-8, the J call TRBJ2-1; the D is unclear. Germline CDR1 is SGHTS and CDR2 is YDEGEE. The CDR3 consists of 15 residues. V gave up 4 bases and J gave up 0 bases, with 11 bases separating them. The CDR3 nucleotides read TGTGCCAGCAGCCTGGACCCGAGCTCCTACAATGAGCAGTTCTTC. Translation gives CASSLDPSSYNEQFF.

This clonotype was picked up a small number of times. The chain is built from TRBV2 and TRBJ1-5; possibly TRBD1 for D (5 bases). With 6 bases removed from V and 4 bases from J, the gap between germline ends came to 10 bases. CDR3 size: 13 residues. Looked up from germline, CDR1 is SNHLY and CDR2 is FYNNEI. The CDR3 DNA reads as TGTGCCAGCAGAAGGGACGGTAATCAGCCCCAGCATTTT. Protein: CASRRDGNQPQHF.

This clonotype was seen ten or more times. The CDR3 is CASSSYSGTGYGYTF. Here the CDR3 DNA reads TGTGCCAGCAGCTCCTACTCCGGGACAGGCTATGGCTACACCTTC. V and J are TRBV6-5 and TRBJ1-2, with 8 bases aligning to TRBD1. The CDR3 spans 15 residues. Trimming removed 6 bases from V and 4 bases from J; junction bases left unmatched: 10. Germline V gene lookup returns CDR1 MNHEY and CDR2 SVGAGI.

This clonotype was counted between two and nine times. The rearrangement joins TRBV30 to TRBJ2-2, with TRBD2 matching 7 bases. This CDR3 contains 14 residues. Losses at the gene ends were 5 bases for V and 0 bases for J; bases not matched to a gene: 3. In germline, CDR1 is GTSNPN, CDR2 SVGIG (reference sequence). CDR3 DNA: TGTGCCTGGTCGGGAGGACCGAACACCGGGGAGCTGTTTTTT. Its protein is CAWSGGPNTGELFF.

V and J are TRBV29-1 and TRBJ2-1, with TRBD1 identical over 10 bases. Trimming removed 8 bases from V and 2 bases from J; junction bases left unmatched: 6. This CDR3 spans 14 amino acids. CDR1 SQVTM and CDR2 ANQGSEA come from the germline V gene. In nucleotides, the CDR3 is TGCAGCACGTTAGGACAGGGGGCCTACAATGAGCAGTTCTTC. Amino acid sequence: CSTLGQGAYNEQFF.

This clonotype was found many times. The gene calls are TRBV2 and TRBJ1-2, with unresolved D. From germline, CDR1 is SNHLY and CDR2 FYNNEI. The CDR3 is made up of 13 amino acids. Trimming left V 2 bases short and J 4 bases short, with 8 bases between. CDR3 sequence: CASSERGSYGYTF. DNA of the CDR3: TGTGCCAGCAGTGAACGAGGGTCCTATGGCTACACCTTC. The complete variable domain, with remaining parts taken from reference TRBV2 and TRBJ1-2, reads EPEVTQTPSHQVTQMGQEVILRCVPISNHLYFYWYRQILGQKVEFLVSFYNNEISEKSEIFDDQFSVERPDGSNFTLKIRSTKLEDSAMYFCASSERGSYGYTFGSGTRLTVV.

This clonotype was seen a handful of times. The gene calls are TRBV29-1 and TRBJ1-2; D is possibly TRBD1 (5 bases). Trimming cost V 3 bases and J 4 bases, with 9 bases left between them. This CDR3 contains 12 residues. Germline assignment: CDR1 SQVTM and CDR2 ANQGSEA. CDR3 coding DNA: TGCAGCGTTGAGACAGAGCCCTATGGCTACACCTTC. Its protein is CSVETEPYGYTF.

This clonotype showed up just a few times. The chain uses TRBV4-2 and TRBJ2-7; 7 bases line up with TRBD1. Germline V lookup: CDR1 LGHNA, CDR2 YNFKEQ. V was clipped by 4 bases and J by 1 base; unmatched bases: 7. The CDR3 totals 15 residues. In DNA, the CDR3 is TGTGCCAGCAGCCCTCCGGGACAGAGATCCTACGAGCAGTACTTC. It is translated as CASSPPGQRSYEQYF.

This chain uses TRBV29-1 with TRBJ2-7, with D perhaps matching TRBD2 (6 bases). Germline CDR1 is SQVTM and CDR2 is ANQGSEA. The CDR3 runs 12 residues. Trimming took 3 bases from V and 2 from J, leaving 8 bases between them. CDR3 nucleotides: TGCAGCGTTGAGGCGGGACCCTACGAGCAGTACTTC. It is translated as CSVEAGPYEQYF.

This clonotype was seen a few times. The rearrangement uses TRBV20-1 and TRBJ2-6; 10 nucleotides align to TRBD1. From germline, CDR1 is DFQATT and CDR2 SNEGSKA (reference sequence). The CDR3 has 19 amino acids. V was clipped by 0 bases and J by 1 base; unmatched bases: 9. The CDR3 is CSARDIKRQGASGANVLTF. The CDR3 DNA reads TGCAGTGCTAGAGATATTAAGAGACAGGGGGCGTCTGGGGCCAACGTCCTGACTTTC.

This clonotype was counted ten times or more. The chain combines TRBV2 with TRBJ1-3; D might be TRBD1 (5 bases). Germline values: CDR1 SNHLY, CDR2 FYNNEI. CDR3 length equals 13 residues. Trimming took 8 bases from V and 4 from J, leaving 12 bases between them. CDR3 residues: CASGRGPGNTIYF. In DNA, the CDR3 is TGTGCCAGCGGCCGGGGCCCCGGAAACACCATATATTTT.

This clonotype was counted ten times or more. The chain joins TRBV29-1 to TRBJ2-7, with 7 bases fitting TRBD2. CDR1 is SQVTM, CDR2 ANQGSEA, per germline. Trimming cost V 0 bases and J 3 bases; bases outside gene matches: 2. This CDR3 comprises 13 residues. Written as DNA, the CDR3 is TGCAGCGTTGAAGACGGGGGGAGCTACGAGCAGTACTTC. As protein: CSVEDGGSYEQYF.

The chain is built from TRBV27 and TRBJ2-5; perhaps TRBD2 as D (5 bases). Deletions cut 7 bases from V and 9 bases from J, with 21 bases between. The CDR3 loop spans 14 amino acids. Germline loops: CDR1 MNHEY, CDR2 SMNVEV (reference sequence). CDR3 nucleotide sequence: TGTGCCAGCATCCCTCGGACTTCGAAGAGATCCCAGTACTTC. Translated: CASIPRTSKRSQYF.

The chain has TRBV27 and TRBJ2-1; D is unresolved. CDR1 MNHEY and CDR2 SMNVEV come from the germline V gene (reference sequence). The CDR3 consists of 13 residues. V gave up 6 bases and J gave up 2 bases, with 8 bases separating them. The CDR3: CASRNPAYNEQFF. The CDR3 DNA follows: TGTGCCAGCAGAAACCCAGCCTACAATGAGCAGTTCTTC.

This clonotype was recorded many times. J is TRBJ2-5 and V is TRBV7-9, with D perhaps assigned TRBD1 or TRBD2 (5 bases each). This CDR3 is 16 amino acids long. Germline loops: CDR1 SEHNR, CDR2 FQNEAQ (reference sequence). Trimming pared 4 bases from V and 2 bases from J, leaving 17 bases between. The CDR3 here is CASSSRPGRSQETQYF. CDR3 sequence (DNA): TGTGCCAGCAGCTCACGCCCGGGACGCTCACAAGAGACCCAGTACTTC.

This clonotype was seen repeatedly, ten times or more. The chain employs TRBV7-9 and TRBJ1-4; D is perhaps TRBD1 (6 bases). Looked up from germline, CDR1 is SEHNR and CDR2 is FQNEAQ (reference sequence). The CDR3 length is 15 residues. V was shortened by 5 bases and J by 6 bases, with 16 bases between the two germline ends. CDR3 region: CASSPRGPRDEKLFF. CDR3 DNA sequence: TGTGCCAGCAGCCCCAGGGGACCGCGGGATGAAAAACTGTTTTTT. The full variable domain, its missing parts supplied by reference TRBV7-9 and TRBJ1-4, is DTGVSQNPRHKITKRGQNVTFRCDPISEHNRLYWYRQTLGQGPEFLTYFQNEAQLEKSRLLSDRFSAERPKGSFSTLEIQRTEQGDSAMYLCASSPRGPRDEKLFFGSGTQLSVL.